This T cell receptor (beta chain) was recorded in a study of patients and donors after allogeneic stem cell transplantation. From germline, CDR1 is SGHRS and CDR2 YFSETQ. J lost 7 bases, V lost 4 bases, and 11 bases had no gene match. The CDR3 spans 15 residues. TCRdb re-derived calls from the RT-PCR reads in MiXCR, one entry per CDR3 protein. The table has 800,000 to 1,000,000 distinct CDR3 sequences, approximately 19% seen once. V usage is TRBV5-1 and J usage is TRBJ2-1; 7 positions match TRBD2. This sequence originates from a human donor who was either an allogeneic HSCT recipient or a stem cell or donor lymphocyte infusion donor (not recorded which). It is not recorded whose cells these are; they may come from a transplant donor. Sequencing input: blood, either unsorted or a sorted T cell fraction (not recorded which). This CDR3 is CASSPTGGGLNEQFF. Here the CDR3 DNA reads TGCGCCAGCAGCCCTACGGGGGGAGGGTTGAATGAGCAGTTCTTC.